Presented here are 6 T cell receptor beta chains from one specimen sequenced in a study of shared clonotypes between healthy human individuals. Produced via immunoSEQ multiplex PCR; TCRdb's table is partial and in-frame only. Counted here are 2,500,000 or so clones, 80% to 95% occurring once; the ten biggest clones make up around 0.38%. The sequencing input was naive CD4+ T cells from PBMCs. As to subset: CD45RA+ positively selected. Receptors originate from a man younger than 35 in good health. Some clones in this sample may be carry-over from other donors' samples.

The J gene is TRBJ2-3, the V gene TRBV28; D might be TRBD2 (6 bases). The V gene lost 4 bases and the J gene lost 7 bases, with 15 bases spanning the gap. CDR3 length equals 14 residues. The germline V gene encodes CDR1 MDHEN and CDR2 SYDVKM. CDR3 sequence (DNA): TGTGCCAGCAGTTCCCCGGGGACTGCCAATACGCAGTATTTT. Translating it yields CASSSPGTANTQYF.

CDR3 sequence reads: CASSSPGDYFQETQYF. DNA for the CDR3: TGTGCCAGCAGTTCCCCCGGGGACTACTTCCAAGAGACCCAGTACTTC. The V and J genes are TRBV28 and TRBJ2-5, with TRBD2 matching over 7 bases. Germline V gives CDR1 MDHEN, CDR2 SYDVKM. The trim removed 4 bases at V and 1 base at J, leaving 9 bases unmatched. The CDR3 has 16 residues.

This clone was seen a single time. CDR3 in amino acids: CAISVQAWDHEQFF. In DNA form, the CDR3 reads TGTGCCATCAGTGTACAAGCTTGGGATCATGAGCAGTTCTTC. This chain uses TRBV10-3 with TRBJ2-1; D gene uncertain. Trimming pared 4 bases from V and 8 bases from J, leaving 15 bases between. From germline, CDR1 is ENHRY and CDR2 SYGVKD. The CDR3 length is 14 residues.

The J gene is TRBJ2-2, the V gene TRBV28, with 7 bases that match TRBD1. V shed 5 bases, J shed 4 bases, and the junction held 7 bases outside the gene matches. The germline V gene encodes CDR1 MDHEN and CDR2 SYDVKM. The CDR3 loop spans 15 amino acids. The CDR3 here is CASSPRQGRTGELFF. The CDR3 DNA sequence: TGTGCCAGCAGTCCTCGACAGGGTCGCACCGGGGAGCTGTTTTTT. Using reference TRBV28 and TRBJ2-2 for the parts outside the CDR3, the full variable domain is DVKVTQSSRYLVKRTGEKVFLECVQDMDHENMFWYRQDPGLGLRLIYFSYDVKMKEKGDIPEGYSVSREKKERFSLILESASTNQTSMYLCASSPRQGRTGELFFGEGSRLTVL.

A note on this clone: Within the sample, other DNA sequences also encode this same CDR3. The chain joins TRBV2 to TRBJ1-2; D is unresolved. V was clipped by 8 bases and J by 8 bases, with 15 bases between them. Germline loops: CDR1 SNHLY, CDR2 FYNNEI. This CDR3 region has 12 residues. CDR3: CASSEEGGGYTF. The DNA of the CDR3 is TGTGCCAGCTCCGAGGAGGGTGGGGGCTACACCTTC.

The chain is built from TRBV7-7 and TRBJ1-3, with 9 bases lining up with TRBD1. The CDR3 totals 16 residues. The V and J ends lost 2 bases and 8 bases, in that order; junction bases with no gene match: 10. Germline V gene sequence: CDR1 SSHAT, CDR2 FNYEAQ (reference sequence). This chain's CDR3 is CASSLPSDRGEHTIYF. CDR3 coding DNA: TGTGCCAGCAGCTTACCCTCAGACAGGGGGGAACACACCATATATTTT.